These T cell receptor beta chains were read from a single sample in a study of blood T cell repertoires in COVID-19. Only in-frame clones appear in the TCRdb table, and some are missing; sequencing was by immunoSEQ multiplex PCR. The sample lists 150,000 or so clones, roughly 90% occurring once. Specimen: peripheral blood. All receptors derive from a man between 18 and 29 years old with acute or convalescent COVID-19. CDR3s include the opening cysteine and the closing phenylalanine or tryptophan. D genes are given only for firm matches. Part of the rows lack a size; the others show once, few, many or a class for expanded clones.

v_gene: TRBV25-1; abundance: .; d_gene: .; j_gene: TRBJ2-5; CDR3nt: TGTGCCAGCAGTGATTTAGGGGATCAAGGCGGAGAGACCCAGTACTTC; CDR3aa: CASSDLGDQGGETQYF
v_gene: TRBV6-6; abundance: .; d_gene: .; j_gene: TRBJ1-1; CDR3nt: TGTGCCACCAGGGTAGGGGACACTGAAGCTTTCTTT; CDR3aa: CATRVGDTEAFF
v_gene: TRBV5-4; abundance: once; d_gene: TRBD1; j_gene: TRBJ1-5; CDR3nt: TGTGCCAGCAGCGAACAGGGGGCCGTTCATCAGCCCCAGCATTTT; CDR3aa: CASSEQGAVHQPQHF
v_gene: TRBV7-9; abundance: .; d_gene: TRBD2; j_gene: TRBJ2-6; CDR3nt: TGTGCCAGCAGGGGAGGGTCTGGGGCCAACGTCCTGACTTTC; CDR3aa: CASRGGSGANVLTF
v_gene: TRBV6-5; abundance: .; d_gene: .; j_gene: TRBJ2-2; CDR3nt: TGTGCCAGCATGTGGGGGGATAACACCGGGGAGCTGTTTTTT; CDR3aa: CASMWGDNTGELFF
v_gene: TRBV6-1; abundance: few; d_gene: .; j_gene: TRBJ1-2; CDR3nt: TGTGCCAGCAGTGAGGCAGGCTATGGCTACACCTTC; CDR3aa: CASSEAGYGYTF
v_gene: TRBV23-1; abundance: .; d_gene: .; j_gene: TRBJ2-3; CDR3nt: TGCGCCAGCGTTTCGGGAGGGGGCGGTAGTGGCACAGATACGCAGTATTTT; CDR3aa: CASVSGGGGSGTDTQYF
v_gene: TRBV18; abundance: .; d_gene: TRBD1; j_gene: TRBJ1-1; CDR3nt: TGTGCCAGCTCACGTGGGGCCTCGACAGGGAGTACTGAAGCTTTCTTT; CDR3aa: CASSRGASTGSTEAFF
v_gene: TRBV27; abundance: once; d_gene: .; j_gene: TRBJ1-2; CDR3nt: TGTGCCAGCAGCGCAACGGGATTTTCCTATGGCTACACCTTC; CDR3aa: CASSATGFSYGYTF
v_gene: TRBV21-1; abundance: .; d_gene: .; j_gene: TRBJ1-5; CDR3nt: TGTGCCAGCAGCAAAGTCAGAGGACAACCAAATCAGCCCCAGCATTTT; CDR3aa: CASSKVRGQPNQPQHF
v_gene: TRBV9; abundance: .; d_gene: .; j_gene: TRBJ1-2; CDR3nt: TGTGCCAGCAGCCTCTTATATGGCTACACCTTC; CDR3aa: CASSLLYGYTF
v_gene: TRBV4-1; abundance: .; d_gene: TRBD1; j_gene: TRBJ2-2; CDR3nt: TGCGCCAGCAGCCACACGATCAGGGGGCAGGTAGGAAGAACCGGGGAGCTGTTTTTT; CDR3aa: CASSHTIRGQVGRTGELFF
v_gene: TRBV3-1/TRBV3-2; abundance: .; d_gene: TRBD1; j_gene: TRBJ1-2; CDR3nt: TGTGCCAGCAGCCGAACCGGGACAGGGGGTTTTTATGGCTACACCTTC; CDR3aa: CASSRTGTGGFYGYTF
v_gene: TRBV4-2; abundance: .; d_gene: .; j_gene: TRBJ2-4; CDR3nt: TGTGCCAGCAGCCAAGAAGGGGGCGAGGGGGCGGGGAACATTCAGTACTTC; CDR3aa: CASSQEGGEGAGNIQYF
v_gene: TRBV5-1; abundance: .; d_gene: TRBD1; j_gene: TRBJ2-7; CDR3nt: TGCGCCAGCACTACCTACGGGACAGGGGTAGACGAGCAGTACTTC; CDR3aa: CASTTYGTGVDEQYF
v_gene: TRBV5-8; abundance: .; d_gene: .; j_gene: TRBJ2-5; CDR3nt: TGTGCCAGCAGCCTCGGTAGGGGGAGTGGGGAGACCCAGTACTTC; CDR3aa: CASSLGRGSGETQYF
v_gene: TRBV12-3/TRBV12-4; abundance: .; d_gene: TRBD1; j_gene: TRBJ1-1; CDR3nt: TGTGCCAGCAGTGACAGGGGCACTGAAGCTTTCTTT; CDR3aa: CASSDRGTEAFF
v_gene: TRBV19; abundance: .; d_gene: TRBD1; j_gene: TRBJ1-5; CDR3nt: TGTGCCAGTAGTGAACAGGGGCGTTATCAGCCCCAGCATTTT; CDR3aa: CASSEQGRYQPQHF
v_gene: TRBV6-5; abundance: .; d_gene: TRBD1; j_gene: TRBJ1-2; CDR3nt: TGTGCCAGCAGTTACAATGACAGGGAAAGGGGCTACACCTTC; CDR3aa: CASSYNDRERGYTF
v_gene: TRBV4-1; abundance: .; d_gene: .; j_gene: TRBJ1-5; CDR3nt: TGCGCCAGCAGCCAAGATCGAGCCTCCAATCAGCCCCAGCATTTT; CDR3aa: CASSQDRASNQPQHF
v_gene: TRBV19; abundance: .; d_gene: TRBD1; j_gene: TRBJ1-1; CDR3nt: TGTGCCAGCGCTTCGGGGACAGGGGTCACTGAAGCTTTCTTT; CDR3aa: CASASGTGVTEAFF
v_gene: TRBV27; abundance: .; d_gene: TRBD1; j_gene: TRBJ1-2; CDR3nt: TGTGCCAGCAGGCCAACAGGGGGAGCCTACTATGGCTACACCTTC; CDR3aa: CASRPTGGAYYGYTF
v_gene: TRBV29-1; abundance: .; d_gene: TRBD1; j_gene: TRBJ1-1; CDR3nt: TGCAGCGTCTCCCGGTGGGGGACAGAGAGAAACACTGAAGCTTTCTTT; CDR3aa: CSVSRWGTERNTEAFF
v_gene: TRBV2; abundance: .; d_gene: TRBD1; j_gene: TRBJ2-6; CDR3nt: TGTGCCAGCAGTGGGGACAGCAGCTCTGGGGCCAACGTCCTGACTTTC; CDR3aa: CASSGDSSSGANVLTF
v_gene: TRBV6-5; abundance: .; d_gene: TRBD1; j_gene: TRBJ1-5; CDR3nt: TGTGCCAGCAGTTACAGGACAGGGGATCAGCCCCAGCATTTT; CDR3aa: CASSYRTGDQPQHF
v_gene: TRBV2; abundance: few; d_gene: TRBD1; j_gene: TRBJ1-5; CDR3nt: TGTGCCAGCAGTAATCCGACAGGGACCCTCAATCAGCCCCAGCATTTT; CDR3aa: CASSNPTGTLNQPQHF
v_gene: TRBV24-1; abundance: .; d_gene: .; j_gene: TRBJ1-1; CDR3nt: TGTGCCACCAGTGATCGAGGTCCGGAAGCTTTCTTT; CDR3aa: CATSDRGPEAFF
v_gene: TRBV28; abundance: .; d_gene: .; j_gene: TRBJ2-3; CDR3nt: TGTGCCAGCAGGGGAGTTGGGGATACGCAGTATTTT; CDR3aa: CASRGVGDTQYF
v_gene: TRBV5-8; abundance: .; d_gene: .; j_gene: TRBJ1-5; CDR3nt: TGTGCCAGCAGCCTTGACAGCTATGACAGCAATCAGCCCCAGCATTTT; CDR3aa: CASSLDSYDSNQPQHF
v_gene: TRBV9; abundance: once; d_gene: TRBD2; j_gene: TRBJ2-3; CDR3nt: TGTGCCAGCAGCGCGCGGGAGGGCCGTGCAGATACGCAGTATTTT; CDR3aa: CASSAREGRADTQYF
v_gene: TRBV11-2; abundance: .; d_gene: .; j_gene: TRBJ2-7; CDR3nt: TGTGCCAGCAGCTTAGTAAACGGCTACGAGCAGTACTTC; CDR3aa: CASSLVNGYEQYF
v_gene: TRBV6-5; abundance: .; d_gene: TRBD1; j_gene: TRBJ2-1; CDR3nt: TGTGCCAGCTATTCACGGGACAGTTACTACAATGAGCAGTTCTTC; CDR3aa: CASYSRDSYYNEQFF
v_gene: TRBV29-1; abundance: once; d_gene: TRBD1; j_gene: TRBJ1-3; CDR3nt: TGCAGCGTTGAGGACAGGGAAAGAAACACCATATATTTT; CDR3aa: CSVEDRERNTIYF
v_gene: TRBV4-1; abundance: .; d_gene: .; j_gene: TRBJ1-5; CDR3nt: TGCGCCAGCAGCCTCACGTCGGGGGTCGGCAATCAGCCCCAGCATTTT; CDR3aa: CASSLTSGVGNQPQHF
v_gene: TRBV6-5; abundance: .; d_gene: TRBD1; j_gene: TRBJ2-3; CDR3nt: TGTGCCAGCAGAAAACAGGGGGGCACAGATACGCAGTATTTT; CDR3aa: CASRKQGGTDTQYF
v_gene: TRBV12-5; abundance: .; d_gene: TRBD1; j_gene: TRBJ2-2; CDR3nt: TGTGCTAGTGGGGACAGGGGAGTGGTAGGTGAGCTGTTTTTT; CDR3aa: CASGDRGVVGELFF
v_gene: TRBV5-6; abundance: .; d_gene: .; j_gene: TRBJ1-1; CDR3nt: TGTGCCAGCAGCTCAGGTTTGAACACTGAAGCTTTCTTT; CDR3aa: CASSSGLNTEAFF
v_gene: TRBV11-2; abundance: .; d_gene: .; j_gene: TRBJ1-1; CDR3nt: TGTGCCAGCAGCCCCCTGGGGCAGGGCCGGAACACTGAAGCTTTCTTT; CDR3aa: CASSPLGQGRNTEAFF
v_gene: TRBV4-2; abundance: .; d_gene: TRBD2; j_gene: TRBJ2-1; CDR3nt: TGTGCCAGCAGCCAAGATCCTAGCGGCCTTTTTGGGAATGAGCAGTTCTTC; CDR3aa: CASSQDPSGLFGNEQFF